These T cell receptor beta chains were read from a single sample in a study of blood T cell repertoires in COVID-19. Data came from immunoSEQ multiplex PCR; TCRdb stores just in-frame clones and leaves some out. Of 95,000 to 150,000 clones in the sample, over 75% were seen once. The sample was peripheral blood. The receptors were gathered from a man older than 75 with acute or convalescent COVID-19. CDR3s include the opening cysteine and the closing phenylalanine or tryptophan. A D gene is named only where the DNA matches it firmly. Clone size is not always given. Where it is, it says once, few, many or a class for expanded clones.

v_call	d_call	clone_size	j_call	cdr3_aa	cdr3_nt
TRBV25-1	.	.	TRBJ1-2	CASSNGQTTAYGGYTF	TGTGCCAGCAGTAACGGACAGACCACAGCCTATGGTGGCTACACCTTC
TRBV27	.	.	TRBJ1-1	CASSPLGRTEAFF	TGTGCCAGCAGCCCCCTAGGGAGAACTGAAGCTTTCTTT
TRBV5-6	TRBD2	.	TRBJ2-5	CASSEAGTIHLETQYF	TGTGCCAGCAGCGAGGCCGGGACTATTCATTTGGAGACCCAGTACTTC
TRBV6-5	.	few	TRBJ2-7	CASSYSRASYFHEQYF	TGTGCCAGCAGTTACTCGAGGGCTAGCTATTTCCACGAGCAGTACTTC
TRBV29-1	TRBD1	.	TRBJ1-6	CSVEEGQGPLHF	TGCAGCGTTGAAGAAGGACAGGGCCCCCTCCACTTT
TRBV10-3	TRBD1	.	TRBJ2-7	CAISDRDRDEQYF	TGTGCCATCAGTGACCGCGACAGGGACGAGCAGTACTTC
TRBV6-1	TRBD1	.	TRBJ1-6	CASSLTRDSNSPLHF	TGTGCCAGCAGCCTGACCCGGGACAGTAATTCACCCCTCCACTTT
TRBV18	TRBD1	.	TRBJ1-2	CASSPLGQGPLGGYTF	TGTGCCAGCTCACCTCTAGGACAGGGGCCCCTTGGAGGCTACACCTTC
TRBV18	.	.	TRBJ2-4	CASSAENIQYF	TGTGCCAGCTCGGCGGAAAACATTCAGTACTTC
TRBV7-2	.	.	TRBJ2-1	CASSLTSSASSYNEQFF	TGTGCCAGCAGCTTAACATCTAGCGCGAGCTCCTACAATGAGCAGTTCTTC
TRBV5-1	.	few	TRBJ1-4	CASSLEGGTNEKLFF	TGCGCCAGCAGCTTGGAAGGGGGAACTAATGAAAAACTGTTTTTT
TRBV2	.	.	TRBJ2-2	CASSELQVTNTGELFF	TGTGCCAGCAGTGAACTACAGGTTACGAACACCGGGGAGCTGTTTTTT
TRBV7-2	.	.	TRBJ2-7	CASSPRPGYEQYF	TGTGCCAGCAGCCCCCGGCCAGGCTACGAGCAGTACTTC
TRBV9	.	.	TRBJ1-2	CASSEGSMYGYTF	TGTGCCAGCAGCGAGGGGTCTATGTATGGCTACACCTTC
TRBV14	.	.	TRBJ1-1	CASSPELMNTEAFF	TGTGCCAGCAGCCCAGAACTTATGAACACTGAAGCTTTCTTT
TRBV19	.	few	TRBJ2-3	CASNGAPTDTQYF	TGTGCCAGTAATGGAGCTCCCACAGATACGCAGTATTTT
TRBV28	TRBD1	.	TRBJ2-7	CASSIRGPSYEQYF	TGTGCCAGCAGTATCAGGGGGCCCTCCTACGAGCAGTACTTC